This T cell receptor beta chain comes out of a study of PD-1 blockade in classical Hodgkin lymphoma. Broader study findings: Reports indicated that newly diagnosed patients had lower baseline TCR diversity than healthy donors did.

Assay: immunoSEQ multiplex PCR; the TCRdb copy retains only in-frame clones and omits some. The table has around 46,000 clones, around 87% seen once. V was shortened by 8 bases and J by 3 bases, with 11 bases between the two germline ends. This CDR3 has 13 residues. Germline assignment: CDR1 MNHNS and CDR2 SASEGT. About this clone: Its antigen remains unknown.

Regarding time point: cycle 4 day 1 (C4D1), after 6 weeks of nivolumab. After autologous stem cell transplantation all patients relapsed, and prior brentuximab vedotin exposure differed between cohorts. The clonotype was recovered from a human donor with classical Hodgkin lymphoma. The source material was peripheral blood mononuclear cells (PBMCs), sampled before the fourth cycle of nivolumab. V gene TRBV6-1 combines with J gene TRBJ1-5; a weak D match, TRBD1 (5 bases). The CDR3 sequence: CASGREFNQPQHF. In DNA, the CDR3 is TGTGCCAGCGGCAGGGAGTTCAATCAGCCCCAGCATTTT.